This TCR beta chain was obtained from a study of blood T cell repertoires in COVID-19. With V trimmed by 8 bases and J by 0 bases, 4 bases remained unmatched. The CDR3 contains 15 residues. Germline CDR1 reads MNHEY; CDR2 reads SVGAGI. The table came from immunoSEQ multiplex PCR; TCRdb's copy has only in-frame clones and leaves some out. There are around 700,000 clones in the sample; 75% to 90% occur only once, and roughly 0.26% lies in the top ten. Material: peripheral blood. This sequence was found in a young woman with acute or convalescent COVID-19. The gene calls are TRBV6-5 and TRBJ1-6, with 7 positions matching TRBD1. This CDR3 reads CASRQGGSYNSPLHF. In nucleotides, the CDR3 is TGTGCCAGCCGACAGGGCGGCTCCTATAATTCACCCCTCCACTTT.